The text below deals with one TCR beta chain. The data derive from a study of blood T cell repertoires in COVID-19. Study-level background: Both acute and convalescent COVID-19 samples were obtained from the United States, Italy and Spain. T cells, B-cell-depleted T cells, or PBMCs supplied cDNA or gDNA.

Germline lookup yields CDR1 MNHEY and CDR2 SVGAGI. Trimming removed 5 bases from V and 3 bases from J, with 16 bases in between. CDR3 length: 15 residues. The data were produced by immunoSEQ multiplex PCR, yet TCRdb's version contains in-frame clones alone and is incomplete. The top ten clones hold 5.1% of a sample with hundreds of thousands of clones, roughly 85% of them seen once. The receptor was derived from a man between 50 and 59 years old with active or convalescent COVID-19. The sample was peripheral blood. The chain is built from TRBV6-5 and TRBJ1-2; no clear D. In DNA, the CDR3 is TGTGCCAGCAGTCCTGCTGTTGAGGGAGACTATGGCTACACCTTC. Translated: CASSPAVEGDYGYTF.